Listed below are T cell receptor beta chains from one sample, sequenced in a study of cytomegalovirus exposure and HLA in healthy donors. The protocol was immunoSEQ multiplex PCR, while the TCRdb copy is restricted to in-frame clones and leaves out a portion. The table records around 130,000 clones, more than 65% of them present only once. What was sequenced was PBMCs. Receptors originate from a young man in good health and CMV-seropositive. Each CDR3 is given with its conserved first and last residue. D genes are given only for firm matches. Rows give clone size only sometimes, using once, few, many, or a class for an expanded clone.

V	length	size	D	J	CDR3	DNA
TRBV4-1	14	-	-	TRBJ1-2	CASSPRVEIYGYTF	TGCGCCAGCAGCCCCCGGGTAGAGATCTATGGCTACACCTTC
TRBV5-6	13	once	-	TRBJ1-3	CASSPGSGNTIYF	TGTGCCAGCAGCCCGGGGTCTGGAAACACCATATATTTT
TRBV25-1	15	-	TRBD1	TRBJ2-1	CASSPRGQGHNEQFF	TGTGCCAGCAGTCCCCGGGGACAGGGTCACAATGAGCAGTTCTTC
TRBV7-2	14	-	-	TRBJ1-6	CASSDRKNNSPLHF	TGTGCCAGCAGCGACAGGAAGAATAATTCACCCCTCCACTTT
TRBV28	15	-	-	TRBJ2-7	CASSLLGQTIGEQYF	TGTGCCAGCAGTTTACTTGGACAGACTATAGGGGAGCAGTACTTC
TRBV7-9	13	few	TRBD2	TRBJ2-7	CASSVGLAYEQYF	TGTGCCAGCAGCGTCGGACTAGCTTACGAGCAGTACTTC
TRBV5-8	13	-	-	TRBJ1-4	CASSFDHGEKLFF	TGTGCCAGCAGCTTTGATCACGGGGAAAAACTGTTTTTT
TRBV5-8	15	once	-	TRBJ2-4	CASSLWTTVGNSQYF	TGTGCCAGCAGCTTGTGGACAACGGTAGGAAACAGTCAGTACTTC
TRBV18	15	-	-	TRBJ1-1	CASSHRQDMNTEAFF	TGTGCCAGCTCACACAGACAGGATATGAACACTGAAGCTTTCTTT
TRBV27	14	-	-	TRBJ1-1	CASSLSQSGTEAFF	TGTGCCAGCAGTTTATCTCAATCCGGGACTGAAGCTTTCTTT
TRBV27	16	-	TRBD1	TRBJ2-3	CASSSMDRGLADTQYF	TGTGCCAGCAGTTCGATGGACAGGGGGCTCGCAGATACGCAGTATTTT
TRBV28	15	-	-	TRBJ1-1	CASSLQGFLDTEAFF	TGTGCCAGCAGTTTACAGGGGTTTTTGGACACTGAAGCTTTCTTT
TRBV19	13	-	TRBD1	TRBJ2-5	CASSGGLQETQYF	TGTGCCAGTTCAGGGGGTCTCCAAGAGACCCAGTACTTC
TRBV9	16	-	TRBD2	TRBJ2-3	CASSPRLADITDTQYF	TGTGCCAGCAGCCCCCGACTAGCGGATATCACAGATACGCAGTATTTT
TRBV6-5	13	-	TRBD2	TRBJ2-3	CASISGGTDTQYF	TGTGCCAGCATCAGCGGGGGCACAGATACGCAGTATTTT
TRBV7-2	14	-	TRBD1	TRBJ1-2	CASSSYDRGHGYTF	TGTGCCAGCAGCTCCTACGACAGGGGCCATGGCTACACCTTC
TRBV10-3	16	-	-	TRBJ2-1	CAISESRGGGYNEQFF	TGTGCCATCAGTGAGTCTCGGGGAGGGGGGTACAATGAGCAGTTCTTC
TRBV11-2	16	-	-	TRBJ2-3	CASSSRSRSSTDTQYF	TGTGCCAGCAGCTCCCGGTCGCGCTCAAGCACAGATACGCAGTATTTT
TRBV6-5	15	-	TRBD1	TRBJ1-6	CASSSDRERNSPLHF	TGTGCCAGCAGTTCGGACAGGGAACGCAATTCACCCCTCCACTTT
TRBV6-4	13	-	-	TRBJ1-1	CASSAGLITEAFF	TGTGCCAGCAGTGCGGGACTAATAACTGAAGCTTTCTTT
TRBV5-6	14	-	TRBD1	TRBJ1-5	CASSLGRGQQPQHF	TGTGCCAGCAGCTTGGGCAGGGGGCAGCAGCCCCAGCATTTT
TRBV7-8	15	-	-	TRBJ2-1	CASTRTGIGYNEQFF	TGTGCCAGCACCCGTACAGGGATTGGGTACAATGAGCAGTTCTTC
TRBV5-1	14	-	TRBD1	TRBJ2-3	CASSAGQGSDTQYF	TGCGCCAGCAGCGCTGGACAGGGCTCAGATACGCAGTATTTT
TRBV6-4	17	-	-	TRBJ2-1	CASSSDFGQRSYNEQFF	TGTGCCAGCAGTAGCGACTTCGGCCAGCGGTCCTACAATGAGCAGTTCTTC
TRBV15	15	-	-	TRBJ1-4	CATSRGEVTNEKLFF	TGTGCCACCAGCAGAGGAGAGGTCACTAATGAAAAACTGTTTTTT
TRBV4-2	14	-	-	TRBJ1-1	CASSQDREWTEAFF	TGTGCCAGCAGCCAAGACAGGGAATGGACTGAAGCTTTCTTT
TRBV18	14	-	-	TRBJ2-1	CASSPYRAYNEQFF	TGTGCCAGCTCACCTTACCGAGCCTACAATGAGCAGTTCTTC
TRBV28	16	-	-	TRBJ2-2	CASSLAVDSGTGELFF	TGTGCCAGCAGTTTAGCGGTGGACAGTGGCACCGGGGAGCTGTTTTTT
TRBV7-6	13	few	-	TRBJ1-2	CASSLEQNYGYTF	TGTGCCAGCAGCTTAGAGCAAAACTATGGCTACACCTTC
TRBV19	14	once	TRBD1	TRBJ1-3	CACRDRGAGNTIYF	TGTGCCTGTAGAGACAGGGGAGCTGGAAACACCATATATTTT
TRBV30	12	once	-	TRBJ2-5	CAWSAYGETQYF	TGTGCCTGGAGTGCCTACGGGGAGACCCAGTACTTC
TRBV7-2	14	-	TRBD2	TRBJ2-5	CASSTQGRGETQYF	TGTGCCAGCAGCACCCAAGGGCGGGGGGAGACCCAGTACTTC
TRBV5-1	17	-	TRBD1	TRBJ1-1	CASSLDVTGGRGTEAFF	TGCGCCAGCAGCTTGGACGTGACAGGGGGACGGGGCACTGAAGCTTTCTTT
TRBV5-1	12	-	-	TRBJ1-1	CASSLSGSEAFF	TGCGCCAGCAGCTTGTCGGGGTCTGAAGCTTTCTTT
TRBV7-9	14	-	-	TRBJ1-5	CASSSSTGNQPQHF	TGTGCCAGCAGCTCGTCGACAGGCAATCAGCCCCAGCATTTT
TRBV13	14	-	TRBD2	TRBJ2-5	CASSRTRGGETQYF	TGTGCCAGCAGCCGGACTAGGGGCGGAGAGACCCAGTACTTC
TRBV14	15	-	-	TRBJ2-1	CASSQGETVNNEQFF	TGTGCCAGCAGCCAAGGCGAGACAGTGAACAATGAGCAGTTCTTC
TRBV5-6	16	-	-	TRBJ2-6	CASSSLDSSGANVLTF	TGTGCCAGCAGCTCTTTAGATAGCTCTGGGGCCAACGTCCTGACTTTC
TRBV29-1	12	-	-	TRBJ1-1	CSGGDLNTEAFF	TGCAGTGGGGGGGACTTGAACACTGAAGCTTTCTTT
TRBV19	12	-	TRBD1	TRBJ1-2	CASADRGNGYTF	TGTGCCAGCGCGGACAGGGGCAATGGCTACACCTTC
TRBV6-1	14	few	TRBD1	TRBJ1-1	CASSPWDRGTEAFF	TGTGCCAGCAGTCCGTGGGACAGGGGGACTGAAGCTTTCTTT
TRBV5-1	16	-	TRBD1	TRBJ1-1	CASSAGTGEMNTEAFF	TGCGCCAGCAGCGCCGGGACAGGGGAAATGAACACTGAAGCTTTCTTT
TRBV27	15	once	-	TRBJ1-2	CASSSRGRSPVGYTF	TGTGCCAGCAGTTCCAGGGGCAGGAGCCCTGTTGGCTACACCTTC
TRBV27	16	-	-	TRBJ2-3	CASSPPGIFSGDTQYF	TGTGCCAGCAGTCCTCCCGGTATTTTCTCAGGCGATACGCAGTATTTT
TRBV5-1	14	few	-	TRBJ2-2	CASTTGSNTGELFF	TGCGCCAGCACAACCGGGAGTAACACCGGGGAGCTGTTTTTT
TRBV6-6	16	-	TRBD1	TRBJ1-5	CASSAAGQGSNQPQHF	TGTGCCAGCAGCGCCGCGGGACAGGGGAGCAATCAGCCCCAGCATTTT
TRBV28	15	-	TRBD1	TRBJ2-7	CASSPGDSRGYEQYF	TGTGCCAGCAGCCCAGGGGACAGCCGAGGCTACGAGCAGTACTTC
TRBV28	16	-	-	TRBJ2-1	CASIVGPDSRYNEQFF	TGTGCCAGCATTGTGGGCCCGGACAGTAGATACAATGAGCAGTTCTTC
TRBV30	14	-	TRBD2	TRBJ2-1	CAWSDSGIYNEQFF	TGTGCCTGGAGTGATAGCGGGATCTACAATGAGCAGTTCTTC
TRBV5-1	14	few	-	TRBJ1-1	CASSLARANTEAFF	TGTGCCAGCAGCTTGGCCCGCGCGAACACTGAAGCTTTCTTT
TRBV19	18	-	TRBD2	TRBJ2-4	CASSITSGGHQAKNIQYF	TGTGCCAGTAGTATAACTAGCGGGGGTCACCAAGCCAAAAACATTCAGTACTTC
TRBV15	16	-	-	TRBJ2-4	CATSSLQGLAKNIQYF	TGTGCCACCAGCAGCCTACAGGGTCTAGCCAAAAACATTCAGTACTTC
TRBV30	14	-	TRBD1	TRBJ1-5	CAWSVTGGDQPQHF	TGTGCCTGGAGTGTGACAGGGGGAGATCAGCCCCAGCATTTT
TRBV7-9	17	few	-	TRBJ2-1	CASSLAFETVTYNEQFF	TGTGCCAGCAGCTTAGCGTTCGAGACAGTCACCTACAATGAGCAGTTCTTC
TRBV6-5	15	-	-	TRBJ1-6	CASSYHRALGSPLHF	TGTGCCAGCAGTTACCACAGGGCCCTTGGGTCACCCCTCCACTTT
TRBV7-2	18	-	TRBD2	TRBJ2-3	CASSFLVRRGGGSDTQYF	TGTGCCAGCAGCTTCCTCGTGAGGCGGGGGGGCGGGTCAGATACGCAGTATTTT
TRBV6-6	14	-	-	TRBJ1-4	CASSLGQGLEKLFF	TGTGCCAGCAGTTTGGGGCAGGGCCTTGAAAAACTGTTTTTT
TRBV2	14	-	-	TRBJ1-5	CASSVANSNRPQHF	TGTGCCAGCAGTGTGGCGAATAGCAATCGGCCCCAGCATTTT